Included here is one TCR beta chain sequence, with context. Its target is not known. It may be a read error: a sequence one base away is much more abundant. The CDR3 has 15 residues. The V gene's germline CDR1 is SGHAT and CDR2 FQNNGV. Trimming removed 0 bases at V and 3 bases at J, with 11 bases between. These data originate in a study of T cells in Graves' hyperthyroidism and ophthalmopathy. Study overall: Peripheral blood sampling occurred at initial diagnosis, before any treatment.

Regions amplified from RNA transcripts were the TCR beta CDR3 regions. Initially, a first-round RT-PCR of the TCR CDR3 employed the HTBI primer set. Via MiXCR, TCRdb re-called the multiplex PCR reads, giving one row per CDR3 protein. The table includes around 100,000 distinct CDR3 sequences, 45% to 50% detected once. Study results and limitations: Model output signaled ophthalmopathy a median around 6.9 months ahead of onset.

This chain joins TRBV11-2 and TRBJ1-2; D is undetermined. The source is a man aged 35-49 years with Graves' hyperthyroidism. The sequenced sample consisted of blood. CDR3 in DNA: TGTGCCAGCAGCTTAGAATTCCGGAGGTACTATGGCTACACCTTC. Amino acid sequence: CASSLEFRRYYGYTF.